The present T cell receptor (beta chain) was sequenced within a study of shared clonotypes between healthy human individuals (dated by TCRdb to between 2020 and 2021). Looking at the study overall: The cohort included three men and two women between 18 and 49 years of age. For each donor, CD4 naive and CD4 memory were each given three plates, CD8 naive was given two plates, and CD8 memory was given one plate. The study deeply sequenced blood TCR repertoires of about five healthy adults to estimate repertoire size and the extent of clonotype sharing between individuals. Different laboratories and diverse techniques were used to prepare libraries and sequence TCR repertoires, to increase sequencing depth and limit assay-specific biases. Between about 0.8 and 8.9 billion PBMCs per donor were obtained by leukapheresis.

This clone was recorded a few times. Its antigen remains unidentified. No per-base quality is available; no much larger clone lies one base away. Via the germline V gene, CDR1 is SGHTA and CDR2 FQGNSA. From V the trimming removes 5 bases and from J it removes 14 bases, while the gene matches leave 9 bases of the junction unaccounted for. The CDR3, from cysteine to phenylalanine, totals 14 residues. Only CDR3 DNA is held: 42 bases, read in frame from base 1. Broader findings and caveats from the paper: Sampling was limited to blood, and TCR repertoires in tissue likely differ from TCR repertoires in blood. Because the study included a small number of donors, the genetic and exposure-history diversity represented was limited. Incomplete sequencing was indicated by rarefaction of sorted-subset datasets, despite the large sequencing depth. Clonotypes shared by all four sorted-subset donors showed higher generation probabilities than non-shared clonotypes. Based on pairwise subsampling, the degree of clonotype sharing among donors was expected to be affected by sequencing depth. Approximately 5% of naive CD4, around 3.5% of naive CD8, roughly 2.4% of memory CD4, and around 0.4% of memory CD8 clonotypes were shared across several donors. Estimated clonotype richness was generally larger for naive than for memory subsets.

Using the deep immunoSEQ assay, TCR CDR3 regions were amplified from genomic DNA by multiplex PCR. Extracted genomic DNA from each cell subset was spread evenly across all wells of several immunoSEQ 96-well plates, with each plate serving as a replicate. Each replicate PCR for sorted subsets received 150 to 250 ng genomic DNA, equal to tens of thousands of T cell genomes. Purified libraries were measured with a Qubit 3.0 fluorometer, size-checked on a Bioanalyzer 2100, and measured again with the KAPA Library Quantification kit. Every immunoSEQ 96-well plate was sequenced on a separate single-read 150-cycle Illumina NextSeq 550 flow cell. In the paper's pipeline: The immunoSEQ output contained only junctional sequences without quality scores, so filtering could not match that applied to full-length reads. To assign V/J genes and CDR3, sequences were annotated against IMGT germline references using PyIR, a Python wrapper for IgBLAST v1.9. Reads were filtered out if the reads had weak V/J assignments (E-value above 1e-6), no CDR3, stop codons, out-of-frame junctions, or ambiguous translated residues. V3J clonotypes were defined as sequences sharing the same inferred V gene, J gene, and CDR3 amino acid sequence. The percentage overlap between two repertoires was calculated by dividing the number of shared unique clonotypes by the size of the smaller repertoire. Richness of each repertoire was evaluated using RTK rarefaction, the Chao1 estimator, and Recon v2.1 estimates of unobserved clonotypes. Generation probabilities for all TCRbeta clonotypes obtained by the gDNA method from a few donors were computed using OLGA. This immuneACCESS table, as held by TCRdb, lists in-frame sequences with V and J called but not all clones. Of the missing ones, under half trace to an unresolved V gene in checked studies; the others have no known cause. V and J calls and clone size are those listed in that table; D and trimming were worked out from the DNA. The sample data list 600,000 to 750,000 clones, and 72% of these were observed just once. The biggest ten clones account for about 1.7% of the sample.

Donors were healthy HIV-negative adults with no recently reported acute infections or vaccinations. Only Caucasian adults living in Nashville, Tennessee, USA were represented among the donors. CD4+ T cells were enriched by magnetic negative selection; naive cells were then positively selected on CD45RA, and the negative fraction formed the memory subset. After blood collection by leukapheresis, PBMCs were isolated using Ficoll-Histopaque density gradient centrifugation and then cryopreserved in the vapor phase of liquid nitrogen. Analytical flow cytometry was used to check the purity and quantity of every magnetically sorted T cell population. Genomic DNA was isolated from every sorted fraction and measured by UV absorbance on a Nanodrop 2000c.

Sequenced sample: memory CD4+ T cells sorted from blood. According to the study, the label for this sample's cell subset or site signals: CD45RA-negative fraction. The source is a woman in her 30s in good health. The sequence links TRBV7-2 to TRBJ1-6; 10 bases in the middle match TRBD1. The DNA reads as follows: TGTGCCAGCAGCCAGACAGGGGGCGTCAATTCCCTCCACTTT. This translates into CASSQTGGVNSLHF. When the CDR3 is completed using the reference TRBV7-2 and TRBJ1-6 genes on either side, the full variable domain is GAGVSQSPSNKVTEKGKDVELRCDPISGHTALYWYRQSLGQGLEFLIYFQGNSAPDKSGLPSDRFSAERTGGSVSTLTIQRTQQEDSAVYLCASSQTGGVNSLHFGNGTRLTVT.